The present TCR beta chain was sequenced within a study of blood T cell repertoires in COVID-19 (dated by TCRdb to the early 2020s). Broadly, across the study: Samples covering the acute and convalescent phases of COVID-19 were provided by collaborators in the United States, Italy and Spain. The prospective study material was composed of cDNA or gDNA derived from T cells, B-cell-depleted T cells, or PBMCs. The dataset comprised deeply sampled blood TCRbeta repertoires from subjects exposed to, actively infected with, or recovered from COVID-19. The repertoires were made available in a free public database intended to serve as a resource for research on the immune response to SARS-CoV-2. Samples were obtained from the ongoing ImmuneRACE study (first 160 participants) and from 950 to 1,500 subjects provided by 6 global collaborators. Nearly every sample came with metadata listing a de-identified subject ID, COVID-19 status, age in years and sex. Where available, HLA class I and class II types were obtained from metadata supplied by the sample provider rather than from assay-based typing.

Broad study findings and their caveats: Clinical and demographic metadata were provided uncurated, with the amount varying by source and participant.

The immunoSEQ Assay, a bias-controlled multiplex PCR, was used to amplify TCRbeta CDR3 regions from genomic DNA. Per the original workflow: Nucleated cell counts per sample were estimated from amplification of reference gene primers within the assay. To quantify the absolute abundance of each unique TCRbeta CDR3 rearrangement, sequence reads were collapsed and filtered. For each sample, productive Simpson clonality was calculated as the square root of Simpson's diversity index across productive rearrangements. TCRdb took this table from immuneACCESS and kept in-frame rearrangements with V and J called. Such tables lack part of the clones; where checked against another copy, unresolved V genes explain under half of the gap, and the rest is unexplained. That table furnishes V, J and clone size, whereas the DNA furnished D and trimming. The sample profile shows fewer than 350,000 clones; roughly nine tenths of them were found once. The ten largest clones represent over 9.5% of the sample.

This clone was found many times. The antigen it binds to is not known. Per-base qualities were not stored, and no clone one base away is much larger. One collaborating source in Seattle enrolled patients while the patients were actively infected and followed the patients over time throughout the course of disease. The collaborating institutions used their own protocols to collect whole blood in K2EDTA tubes. For TCRbeta analysis, collaborators shipped samples as frozen whole blood, isolated PBMCs, or DNA extracted from either of those sample types. The germline V end is reduced by 5 bases and the J end by 3 bases; junction bases left unmatched: 13. From the cysteine up to the phenylalanine, the CDR3 has a length of 17 residues. The kept DNA is CDR3 alone, 51 bases in frame from the first base. Based on the germline V gene, the CDR1 and CDR2 sequences are SGHVS and FNYEAQ.

The V and J segments used are TRBV7-6 and TRBJ2-3, with 8 bases matching TRBD1. This receptor was obtained from a woman aged 25 to 39 with COVID-19, enrolled during active disease. The sample taken for sequencing was peripheral blood. The CDR3 here reads CASSRGTGRVWTDTQYF. The DNA is TGTGCCAGCAGCCGTGGGACAGGCCGCGTGTGGACAGATACGCAGTATTTT.